These 12 T cell receptor beta chains share one sample of origin, sequenced in a study of CD8+CD57+ T cells in acquired aplastic anemia. Researchers used genomic DNA as the template to profile TCR beta VDJ and CDR3. In TCRdb, the reads were re-called with MiXCR into one record per CDR3 protein. Of a few hundred thousand distinct CDR3 sequences listed, 55% to 65% were seen once; the top ten hold approximately 8.2%. Sequencing was carried out using sorted CD4+, CD8+, or CD8+CD57+ T cells (not recorded which) from PBMCs. The source is a human donor with severe aplastic anemia or a healthy control (not recorded which).

This clonotype was counted once. The chain joins TRBV20-1 to TRBJ2-3; 7 bases are shared with TRBD1. Germline loops: CDR1 DFQATT, CDR2 SNEGSKA (reference sequence). The trim removed 4 bases at V and 4 bases at J, leaving 14 bases unmatched. The CDR3 length is 16 residues. The chain's CDR3 is CSAKGAPGRSADTQYF. CDR3 in DNA: TGCAGTGCTAAGGGGGCGCCAGGCCGGAGCGCAGATACGCAGTATTTT.

Concerning this clonotype: At one end the junction does not follow the germline gene, possibly because of a read error. This chain links TRBV25-1 with TRBJ1-6; no firm D call. The CDR3 is made up of 12 amino acids. Germline CDR1 and CDR2: MGHDK and SYGVNS. The CDR3 loop is CASRTAYSLLHF. The CDR3 region has the DNA TGTGCCAGCAGGACTGCCTATTCACTCCTCCACTTT.

This clonotype was counted only a few times. This chain uses TRBV11-2 with TRBJ2-7, with 8 bases identical to TRBD1. Germline CDR1 SGHAT, CDR2 FQNNGV. The CDR3 sequence is 15 residues long. V lost 4 bases to trimming and J lost 6 bases; unmatched junction nucleotides: 11. CDR3 region: CASSSTTGGVSEQYF. Here the CDR3 DNA reads TGTGCCAGCAGCTCCACCACAGGGGGAGTGAGCGAGCAGTACTTC. The entire variable domain, with the rest obtained from reference TRBV11-2 and TRBJ2-7, is as follows: EAGVAQSPRYKIIEKRQSVAFWCNPISGHATLYWYQQILGQGPKLLIQFQNNGVVDDSQLPKDRFSAERLKGVDSTLKIQPAKLEDSAVYLCASSSTTGGVSEQYFGPGTRLTVT.

This clonotype came up many times. This rearrangement joins TRBV2 to TRBJ2-1; D may be TRBD1 (6 bases). The V end was cut by 3 bases, the J end by 5 bases, with 11 bases between. This CDR3 has 14 residues. The germline V gene encodes CDR1 SNHLY and CDR2 FYNNEI. The CDR3 DNA follows: TGTGCCAGCAGTGAGAGGACAGCAAACAATGAGCAGTTCTTC. It translates to CASSERTANNEQFF.

This rearrangement joins TRBV19 to TRBJ1-5; D perhaps matches TRBD1 (6 bases). The V gene's germline CDR1 is LNHDA and CDR2 SQIVND (reference sequence). The CDR3 is 16 residues long. V gave up 3 bases and J gave up 2 bases, with 14 bases separating them. The CDR3 DNA reads as TGTGCCAGTAGTATGGGACAATACGGCGGCAATCAGCCCCAGCATTTT. Translating gives CASSMGQYGGNQPQHF.

This rearrangement joins TRBV19 to TRBJ2-2; 7 nucleotides line up with TRBD1. J was trimmed by 7 bases and V by 6 bases; bases with no gene match: 14. Germline-derived CDR1 and CDR2 are LNHDA and SQIVND (reference sequence). CDR3 size: 16 residues. The CDR3 is CASRSGQGVFVGELFF. DNA of the CDR3: TGTGCCAGTAGAAGTGGCCAGGGGGTCTTCGTCGGGGAGCTGTTTTTT.

This clonotype was counted ten times or more. This chain uses TRBV20-1 with TRBJ2-7; D remains ambiguous. V was trimmed by 2 bases and J by 5 bases, leaving 16 bases between them. The germline CDR1 and CDR2 sequences are DFQATT and SNEGSKA (reference sequence). There are 14 residues in the CDR3. The CDR3 here is CSARSPLRSHEQYF. For the CDR3, the DNA is TGCAGTGCTAGATCCCCGTTACGGTCCCACGAGCAGTACTTC.

This clonotype was seen just once. The genes are TRBV7-8 and TRBJ2-1; D unclear. V lost 11 bases, J lost 8 bases, and 16 bases lay in between. Germline values: CDR1 SGHVS, CDR2 FQNEAQ. This CDR3 has 12 amino acids. This CDR3 is CASRGLFDEQFF. The DNA for the CDR3 is TGTGCCTCCCGAGGCCTGTTCGATGAGCAGTTCTTC. The variable domain in full, with the rest retrieved from reference TRBV7-8 and TRBJ2-1, is GAGVSQSPRYKVAKRGQDVALRCDPISGHVSLFWYQQALGQGPEFLTYFQNEAQLDKSGLPSDRFFAERPEGSVSTLKIQRTQQEDSAVYLCASRGLFDEQFFGPGTRLTVL.

V usage is TRBV9 and J usage is TRBJ2-1, with D possibly being TRBD1 (5 bases). V was pared by 5 bases and J by 6 bases, with 9 bases between. The CDR3 totals 12 residues. Germline V lookup: CDR1 SGDLS, CDR2 YYNGEE. Written as DNA, the CDR3 is TGTGCCAGCAGTTACAGGCGCAATGAGCAGTTCTTC. This sequence encodes CASSYRRNEQFF.

Details on this clonotype: A read error may explain this, as a much larger clone is one base away. The CDR3 sequence is CARSQEGQGEYNEQFF. The CDR3 DNA is TGTGCCAGAAGCCAAGAGGGACAGGGGGAATACAATGAGCAGTTCTTC. The V and J genes are TRBV4-2 and TRBJ2-1; 11 bases are a match to TRBD1. This CDR3 is built from 16 residues. Germline V CDR1 and CDR2: LGHNA, YNFKEQ.

The rearrangement joins TRBV24-1 to TRBJ2-7, with no clear D. The CDR3 extends over 11 amino acids. Germline CDR1 is KGHDR and CDR2 is SFDVKD. V was trimmed by 2 bases and J by 7 bases, leaving 5 bases between them. The CDR3 is CATSDYREQYF. The DNA for the CDR3 is TGTGCCACCAGTGATTATCGTGAGCAGTACTTC.

As to this clonotype: The junction does not match germline at one end; this may be a read error. The chain combines TRBV7-9 with TRBJ2-3, with D possibly TRBD2 on 5 matching bases. This CDR3 region has 15 residues. The germline V gene encodes CDR1 SEHNR and CDR2 FQNEAQ (reference sequence). The CDR3 bases are TGTGCCGGCAGCTTTTCCGGCTCTCGGGGAGATACGCAGTATTTT. This sequence encodes CAGSFSGSRGDTQYF. The full variable domain, completed using reference TRBV7-9 and TRBJ2-3, is DTGVSQNPRHKITKRGQNVTFRCDPISEHNRLYWYRQTLGQGPEFLTYFQNEAQLEKSRLLSDRFSAERPKGSFSTLEIQRTEQGDSAMYLCAGSFSGSRGDTQYFGPGTRLTVL.